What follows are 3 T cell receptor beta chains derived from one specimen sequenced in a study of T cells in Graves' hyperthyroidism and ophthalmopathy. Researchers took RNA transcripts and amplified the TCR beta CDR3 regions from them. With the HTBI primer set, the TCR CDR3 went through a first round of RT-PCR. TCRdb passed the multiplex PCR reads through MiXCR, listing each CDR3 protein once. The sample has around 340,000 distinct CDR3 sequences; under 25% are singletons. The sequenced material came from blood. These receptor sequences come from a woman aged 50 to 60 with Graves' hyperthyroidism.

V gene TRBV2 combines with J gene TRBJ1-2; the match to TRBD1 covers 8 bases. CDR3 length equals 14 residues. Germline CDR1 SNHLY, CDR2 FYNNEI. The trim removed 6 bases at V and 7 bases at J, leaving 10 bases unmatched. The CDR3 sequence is CASRGGQGGGGYTF. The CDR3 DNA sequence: TGTGCCAGCAGGGGAGGACAGGGTGGAGGTGGCTACACCTTC.

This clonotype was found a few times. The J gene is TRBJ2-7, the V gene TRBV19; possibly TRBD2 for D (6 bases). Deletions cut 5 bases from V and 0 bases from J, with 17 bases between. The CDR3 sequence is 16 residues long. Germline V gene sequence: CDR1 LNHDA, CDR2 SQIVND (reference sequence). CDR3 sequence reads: CASSPTIAANSYEQYF. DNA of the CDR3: TGTGCCAGTAGTCCGACGATAGCGGCTAACTCCTACGAGCAGTACTTC.

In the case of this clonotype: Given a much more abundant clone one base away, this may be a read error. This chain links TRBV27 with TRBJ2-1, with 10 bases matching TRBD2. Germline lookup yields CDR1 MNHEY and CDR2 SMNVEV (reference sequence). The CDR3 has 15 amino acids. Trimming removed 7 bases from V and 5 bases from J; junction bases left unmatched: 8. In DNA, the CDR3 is TGTGCCAGCACCCAGCGGGGGGGCGAGGACAATGAGCAGTTCTTC. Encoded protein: CASTQRGGEDNEQFF.